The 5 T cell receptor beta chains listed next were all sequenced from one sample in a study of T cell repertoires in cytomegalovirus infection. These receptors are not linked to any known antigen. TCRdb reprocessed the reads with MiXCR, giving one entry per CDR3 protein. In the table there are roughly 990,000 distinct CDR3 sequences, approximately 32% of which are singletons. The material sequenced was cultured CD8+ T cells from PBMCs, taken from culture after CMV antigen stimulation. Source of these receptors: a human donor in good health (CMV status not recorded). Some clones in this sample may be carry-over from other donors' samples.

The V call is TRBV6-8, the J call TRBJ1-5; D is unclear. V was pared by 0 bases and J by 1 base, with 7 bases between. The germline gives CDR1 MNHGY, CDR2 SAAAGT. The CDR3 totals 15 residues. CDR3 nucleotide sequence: TGTGCCAGCAGTTACTCATTGGACAGCAATCAGCCCCAGCATTTT. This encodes CASSYSLDSNQPQHF.

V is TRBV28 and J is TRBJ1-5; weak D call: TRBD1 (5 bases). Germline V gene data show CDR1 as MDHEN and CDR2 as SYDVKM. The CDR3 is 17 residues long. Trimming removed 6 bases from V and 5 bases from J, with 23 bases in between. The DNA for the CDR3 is TGTGCCAGCAGCCAGAATATGGGACCGCCCTTCGATCAGCCCCAGCATTTT. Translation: CASSQNMGPPFDQPQHF.

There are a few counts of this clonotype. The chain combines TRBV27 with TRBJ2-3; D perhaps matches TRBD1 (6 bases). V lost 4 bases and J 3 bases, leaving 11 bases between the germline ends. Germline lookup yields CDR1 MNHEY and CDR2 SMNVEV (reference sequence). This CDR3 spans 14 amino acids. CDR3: CASSYRVRTDTQYF. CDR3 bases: TGTGCCAGCAGTTACAGGGTGAGGACAGATACGCAGTATTTT.

In DNA form, the CDR3 reads TGTGCCAGCAGTTTATCCCCCGCCTCCTACGAGCAGTACGTC. Translating it yields CASSLSPASYEQYV. The chain links TRBV27 to TRBJ2-7; no firm D call. The CDR3 runs to 14 residues. Germline V gives CDR1 MNHEY, CDR2 SMNVEV (reference sequence). Trimming stripped 0 bases from V and 0 bases from J, with 6 bases between.

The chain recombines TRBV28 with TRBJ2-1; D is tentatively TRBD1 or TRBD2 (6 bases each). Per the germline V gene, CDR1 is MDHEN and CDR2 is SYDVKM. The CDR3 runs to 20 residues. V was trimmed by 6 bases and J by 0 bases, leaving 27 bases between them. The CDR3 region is CASSLARIVGGKSSYNEQFF. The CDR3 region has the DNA TGTGCCAGCAGCCTAGCCCGCATCGTGGGGGGCAAAAGCTCCTACAATGAGCAGTTCTTC.